These 2 T cell receptor beta chains share one sample of origin, sequenced in a study of cytomegalovirus exposure and HLA in healthy donors. With 60 Vbeta and 13 Jbeta primers, the PCR was carried out. Sequenced by immunoSEQ multiplex PCR; TCRdb stores in-frame clones only, minus some. The sample comprises 110,000 or so clones, 12% to 15% of which are singletons, and roughly 0.79% rests with the top ten. Sequencing was done on a sample of PBMCs. These receptors came from a female donor in good health and CMV-seronegative.

The chain combines TRBV7-9 with TRBJ1-2; D is perhaps TRBD1 (5 bases). V gave up 3 bases and J gave up 4 bases, with 9 bases separating them. The CDR3 runs 13 residues. Germline-derived CDR1 and CDR2 are SEHNR and FQNEAQ (reference sequence). CDR3 nucleotides: TGTGCCAGCAGCTTGGCAGGGCGCTATGGCTACACCTTC. It translates to CASSLAGRYGYTF. Together with reference TRBV7-9 and TRBJ1-2, the CDR3 gives the full variable domain: DTGVSQNPRHKITKRGQNVTFRCDPISEHNRLYWYRQTLGQGPEFLTYFQNEAQLEKSRLLSDRFSAERPKGSFSTLEIQRTEQGDSAMYLCASSLAGRYGYTFGSGTRLTVV.

The rearrangement links TRBV28 to TRBJ1-5; D is possibly TRBD1 (5 bases). This CDR3 comprises 15 residues. V was trimmed by 6 bases and J by 0 bases, leaving 12 bases between them. In germline, CDR1 is MDHEN, CDR2 SYDVKM. CDR3 region: CASRKQEYSNQPQHF. CDR3 nucleotides: TGTGCCAGCAGAAAACAGGAGTATAGCAATCAGCCCCAGCATTTT.